The 20 T cell receptor beta chains below come from one sample, sequenced in a study of beta chain features in type 1 diabetes. The sequenced template was cDNA made from the entire isolated RNA. This table comes from immunoSEQ multiplex PCR, and its TCRdb copy is limited to in-frame clones, with some not included. Of 130,000 or so clones in the sample, approximately 10% are singletons; the top ten hold nearly 0.65%. Sequencing was performed on central memory CD4+ T cells from blood. The receptors stem from a woman in her thirties or forties in good health.

The rearrangement joins TRBV5-1 to TRBJ2-7; possible D gene TRBD1, 5 bases. Germline V gives CDR1 SGHRS, CDR2 YFSETQ. Trimming stripped 1 base from V and 5 bases from J, with 7 bases between. This CDR3 is 12 amino acids long. The CDR3 DNA reads as TGCGCCAGCAGCTTGATCAGGGACGAGCAGTACTTC. Amino acids: CASSLIRDEQYF.

The chain joins TRBV19 to TRBJ2-5; D is perhaps TRBD1 (6 bases). Trimming stripped 8 bases from V and 5 bases from J, with 12 bases between. Germline lookup yields CDR1 LNHDA and CDR2 SQIVND (reference sequence). The CDR3 is 12 amino acids. CDR3 sequence: CASGIRGETQYF. CDR3 DNA: TGTGCCAGTGGGATAAGGGGGGAGACCCAGTACTTC. The full variable domain, its missing parts supplied by reference TRBV19 and TRBJ2-5, is DGGITQSPKYLFRKEGQNVTLSCEQNLNHDAMYWYRQDPGQGLRLIYYSQIVNDFQKGDIAEGYSVSREKKESFPLTVTSAQKNPTAFYLCASGIRGETQYFGPGTRLLVL.

This rearrangement joins TRBV7-9 to TRBJ2-6, with TRBD2 identical over 9 bases. Germline assignment: CDR1 SEHNR and CDR2 FQNEAQ (reference sequence). The CDR3 is 17 amino acids. The V gene end was trimmed by 3 bases and the J gene end by 0 bases; junction bases not matched to a gene: 3. The CDR3 DNA is TGTGCCAGCAGCTTGCGGGGGGGTCGCTCTGGGGCCAACGTCCTGACTTTC. Its translation: CASSLRGGRSGANVLTF.

The V and J genes are TRBV2 and TRBJ2-7; the match to TRBD2 covers 9 bases. V was pared by 3 bases and J by 0 bases, with 0 bases of the junction left unmatched. The V gene's germline CDR1 is SNHLY and CDR2 FYNNEI. CDR3 length: 14 residues. CDR3 nucleotides: TGTGCCAGCAGTGAGACTAGCGGCTCCTACGAGCAGTACTTC. Translation gives CASSETSGSYEQYF.

This chain joins TRBV2 and TRBJ1-5; TRBD1 matches 8 bases. Germline-derived CDR1 and CDR2 are SNHLY and FYNNEI. V shed 8 bases and J 7 bases; nucleotides not matched to a gene: 10. The CDR3 loop spans 14 amino acids. The CDR3 DNA reads as TGTGCCAGCGCCGGGACAGGAGGGTCCCAGCCCCAGCATTTT. Translated: CASAGTGGSQPQHF.

This clone showed up just a few times. In the same sample, other DNA sequences code for this CDR3. The chain is built from TRBV5-1 and TRBJ2-1; the match to TRBD2 covers 8 bases. This CDR3 contains 16 residues. CDR1 and CDR2 (germline): SGHRS, YFSETQ. The trim removed 0 bases at V and 0 bases at J, leaving 2 bases unmatched. For the CDR3, the DNA is TGCGCCAGCAGCTTGGGCGGGGGGAGCTCCTACAATGAGCAGTTCTTC. This sequence encodes CASSLGGGSSYNEQFF. Full variable domain (rest looked up from reference TRBV5-1 and TRBJ2-1): KAGVTQTPRYLIKTRGQQVTLSCSPISGHRSVSWYQQTPGQGLQFLFEYFSETQRNKGNFPGRFSGRQFSNSRSEMNVSTLELGDSALYLCASSLGGGSSYNEQFFGPGTRLTVL.

This clone was seen a handful of times. This sequence joins TRBV5-1 and TRBJ1-5; a possible D gene is TRBD1 (5 bases). From germline, CDR1 is SGHRS and CDR2 YFSETQ. This CDR3 is 15 amino acids long. Trimming removed 0 bases at V and 5 bases at J, with 12 bases between. The CDR3 bases are TGCGCCAGCAGCTTGGCAGGGTTCGGCGATCAGCCCCAGCATTTT. Translation: CASSLAGFGDQPQHF.

This clone was observed a handful of times. The chain uses TRBV9 and TRBJ2-7; D gene ambiguous. Germline V gene data show CDR1 as SGDLS and CDR2 as YYNGEE. CDR3 length: 11 amino acids. Trimming took off 4 bases at V and 6 bases at J, with 8 bases between the two ends. CDR3 protein: CASSSSVEQYF. The CDR3 coding sequence is TGTGCCAGCAGCTCCTCCGTCGAGCAGTACTTC.

The rearrangement links TRBV5-1 to TRBJ2-7; D is unclear. V was shortened by 6 bases and J by 6 bases, with 19 bases between the two germline ends. The CDR3 is 14 residues long. Germline V CDR1 and CDR2: SGHRS, YFSETQ. The CDR3 DNA reads TGCGCCAGCACCAATGCTGACCCGCGGCGCGAGCAGTACTTC. The encoded protein is CASTNADPRREQYF.

Concerning this clone: A read error may produce the germline difference seen at one junction end. The chain has TRBV6-6 and TRBJ2-4; 7 bases are a match to TRBD1. The CDR3 spans 15 residues. Germline CDR1 is MNHNY and CDR2 is SVGAGI (reference sequence). The CDR3 region has the DNA TGTGCCATCAGTGAGCCAAACAGGGGATCGGACATTCAGTACTTC. Encoded protein: CAISEPNRGSDIQYF.

This clone was seen ten or more times. The chain uses TRBV18 and TRBJ2-3, with D maybe TRBD2 (6 bases). The germline CDR1 and CDR2 sequences are KGHSH and LQKENI. The V end was cut by 4 bases, the J end by 4 bases, with 12 bases between. The CDR3 loop spans 14 amino acids. This CDR3 reads CASSRSSGADTQYF. CDR3 nucleotides: TGTGCCAGCTCACGCAGCTCGGGGGCAGATACGCAGTATTTT.

Written as DNA, the CDR3 is TGCGCCAGCAGCTTGGGTCCAGGGATCGGCAATGAGCAGTTCTTC. Translating gives CASSLGPGIGNEQFF. This chain links TRBV5-1 with TRBJ2-1, with a tentative D call TRBD1 (5 bases). Trimming cost V 0 bases and J 6 bases, with 13 bases left between them. The CDR3 runs to 15 residues. Germline V CDR1 and CDR2: SGHRS, YFSETQ.

The rearrangement joins TRBV5-6 to TRBJ1-2, with 10 nucleotides matching TRBD1. The ends lost 0 bases at V and 7 bases at J; junction bases unmatched: 3. This CDR3 is built from 14 residues. CDR1 is SGHDT and CDR2 is YYEEEE in the germline V gene. The CDR3 DNA sequence: TGTGCCAGCAGCTTGGGTGGACAGGGGGGTGGCTACACCTTC. This translates into CASSLGGQGGGYTF.

This clone was found a few times. V is TRBV6-1 and J is TRBJ2-7, with D tentatively TRBD2 (5 bases). In germline, CDR1 is MNHNS, CDR2 SASEGT. This CDR3 is built from 15 residues. Trimming removed 2 bases from V and 6 bases from J, with 17 bases in between. CDR3 bases: TGTGCCAGCAGTGAAAAGAGGCAGGCGGGTCCCGAGCAGTACTTC. It codes for CASSEKRQAGPEQYF.

The gene calls are TRBV2 and TRBJ1-2, with a tentative D call TRBD1 (6 bases). The germline CDR1 and CDR2 sequences are SNHLY and FYNNEI. The CDR3 contains 15 residues. The V end lost 6 bases, the J end lost 4 bases, and 18 bases lay between the germline ends. CDR3 amino acids: CASRADRTLGYGYTF. The CDR3 region has the DNA TGTGCCAGCAGGGCCGACAGGACCTTAGGCTATGGCTACACCTTC.

The chain has TRBV6-5 and TRBJ2-3, with D possibly being TRBD1 (5 bases). Between the trimmed V and J ends, which lost 6 bases and 3 bases, there was a span of 10 bases. The V gene's germline CDR1 is MNHEY and CDR2 SVGAGI. This CDR3 spans 13 amino acids. The CDR3 DNA sequence: TGTGCCAGCAGCCAGGGAAGGACAGATACGCAGTATTTT. Translating it yields CASSQGRTDTQYF.

The sample holds one count of this clone. This chain joins TRBV10-3 and TRBJ1-2; D is possibly TRBD1 (5 bases). This CDR3 spans 13 amino acids. Between the trimmed V and J ends, which lost 10 bases and 0 bases, there was a span of 12 bases. Germline CDR1 reads ENHRY; CDR2 reads SYGVKD. CDR3 bases: TGTGCCACCTCGGCAGGGACTAACTATGGCTACACCTTC. This codes for CATSAGTNYGYTF.

This clone was recorded a few times. This specimen includes other DNA sequences encoding the same CDR3. The V call is TRBV5-4, the J call TRBJ2-1; no reliable D call. Trimming shortened V by 3 bases and J by 7 bases, and 5 bases separated the two germline ends. CDR3 length equals 11 residues. Germline V CDR1 and CDR2: SGHNT, YYREEE (reference sequence). In DNA form, the CDR3 reads TGTGCCAGCAGCTCAGATAATGAGCAGTTCTTC. This encodes CASSSDNEQFF.

This clone occurred a few times. V gene TRBV6-5 combines with J gene TRBJ1-1, with D possibly being TRBD1 (5 bases). Germline CDR1 is MNHEY and CDR2 is SVGAGI. Deletions cut 5 bases from V and 11 bases from J, with 18 bases between. The CDR3 is 13 residues long. The CDR3, as DNA: TGTGCCAGCAGTGAATTGGCAGGGCACGTGGCTTTCTTT. It is translated as CASSELAGHVAFF.

In this sample, this clone turned up a few times. The chain employs TRBV7-9 and TRBJ2-7; TRBD1 matches 9 bases. Germline CDR1 is SEHNR and CDR2 is FQNEAQ (reference sequence). CDR3 size: 17 residues. V lost 6 bases to trimming and J lost 2 bases; unmatched junction nucleotides: 14. The CDR3: CASSPPRRDRAPYEQYF. Here the CDR3 DNA reads TGTGCCAGCAGTCCGCCCCGCCGGGACAGGGCACCCTACGAGCAGTACTTC.